A selection of T cell receptor beta chains follows, all from one sample in a study of CD8 T cells in Susac syndrome. TCRdb re-called the immunoSEQ multiplex PCR reads with MiXCR, one entry per CDR3 protein. The data show 100,000 to 150,000 distinct CDR3 sequences, with 75% to 90% seen just once and approximately 0.51% held by the top ten. Sequenced: CD8+ T cells from PBMCs. These receptors all come from a human donor with multiple sclerosis. The CDR3 runs from the conserved cysteine through the conserved F or W. The order of the fields is clone size, J gene, V gene, D gene, CDR3 protein, CDR3 DNA. D genes are given only for firm matches. Not every row has a clone size; where given, it reads once, few, many or a size class.

.,TRBJ2-7,TRBV12-3/TRBV12-4,.,CASSPGGGSDYEQYF,TGTGCCAGCAGTCCGGGGGGCGGCTCGGACTACGAGCAGTACTTC
.,TRBJ2-3,TRBV29-1,TRBD1,CSVEDWTGPATDTQYF,TGCAGCGTTGAAGATTGGACAGGGCCAGCCACAGATACGCAGTATTTT
.,TRBJ2-1,TRBV24-1,.,CATSEASPNEQFF,TGTGCCACCAGTGAGGCTAGCCCGAATGAGCAGTTCTTC
.,TRBJ2-1,TRBV7-2,.,CASSFSFYNEQFF,TGTGCCAGCAGCTTCTCGTTCTACAATGAGCAGTTCTTC
.,TRBJ1-5,TRBV7-6,TRBD1,CASSSGQGQPQHF,TGTGCCAGCAGTTCCGGACAGGGCCAGCCCCAGCATTTT
.,TRBJ1-5,TRBV3-1,.,CASSQEGQWQPQHF,TGTGCCAGCAGCCAAGAAGGCCAGTGGCAGCCCCAGCATTTT
.,TRBJ1-2,TRBV4-1,.,CASSHHPRANYGYTF,TGCGCCAGCAGCCACCACCCGAGAGCTAACTATGGCTACACCTTC
.,TRBJ2-1,TRBV27,TRBD2,CASTVGGLYNEQFF,TGTGCCAGTACGGTCGGGGGGTTATACAATGAGCAGTTCTTC
.,TRBJ2-1,TRBV19,.,CASSNPGGWDEQFF,TGTGCCAGTAGTAATCCCGGGGGCTGGGATGAGCAGTTCTTC
.,TRBJ1-2,TRBV7-9,.,CASSPATDYGYTF,TGTGCCAGCAGCCCCGCGACAGACTATGGCTACACCTTC
.,TRBJ1-1,TRBV29-1,TRBD1,CSVGTGTEAFF,TGCAGCGTAGGGACAGGGACTGAAGCTTTCTTT
.,TRBJ2-1,TRBV7-9,.,CASSPRVYNEQFF,TGTGCCAGCAGCCCCAGGGTCTACAATGAGCAGTTCTTC
.,TRBJ1-1,TRBV7-9,.,CASSPRGENTEAFF,TGTGCCAGCAGCCCTCGGGGGGAGAACACTGAAGCTTTCTTT
.,TRBJ2-1,TRBV20-1,.,CSARERQAMFF,TGCAGTGCTAGAGAACGGCAGGCGATGTTCTTC
.,TRBJ2-1,TRBV10-3,.,CAISEYEPGLPDLNEQFF,TGTGCCATCAGTGAGTACGAACCCGGGCTACCGGACCTCAATGAGCAGTTCTTC
.,TRBJ2-7,TRBV12-3/TRBV12-4,.,CASSFIPSDEQYF,TGTGCCAGCAGTTTTATCCCTTCCGACGAGCAGTACTTC
.,TRBJ1-2,TRBV4-2,.,CASSQGSTGYYGYTF,TGTGCCAGCAGCCAAGGCTCCACAGGATACTATGGCTACACCTTC
.,TRBJ2-7,TRBV12-3/TRBV12-4,TRBD2,CASSLQRGDEQYF,TGTGCCAGCAGTTTACAGCGGGGGGACGAGCAGTACTTC
once,TRBJ1-1,TRBV27,TRBD1,CASRPAGGTEAFF,TGTGCCAGCAGACCGGCAGGGGGCACTGAAGCTTTCTTT
once,TRBJ2-7,TRBV27,TRBD1,CASSSRDRAGEQYF,TGTGCCAGCAGTTCGCGGGACAGGGCGGGCGAGCAGTACTTC
.,TRBJ2-7,TRBV28,TRBD1,CASQDREDSYEQYF,TGTGCCAGCCAGGACAGGGAGGATTCCTACGAGCAGTACTTC
once,TRBJ2-1,TRBV29-1,.,CSVEMLRVGSPEQFF,TGCAGCGTTGAGATGTTGCGCGTCGGGTCCCCTGAGCAGTTCTTC
.,TRBJ1-2,TRBV28,.,CASRLRGQLNYGYTF,TGTGCCAGCAGACTCCGTGGACAGCTTAACTATGGCTACACCTTC
.,TRBJ1-5,TRBV19,TRBD1,CASRLGTGANQPQHF,TGTGCCAGTAGACTCGGGACAGGGGCGAATCAGCCCCAGCATTTT
.,TRBJ2-1,TRBV7-6,.,CASSSPGTGYNEQFF,TGTGCCAGCAGCTCCCCCGGGACTGGCTACAATGAGCAGTTCTTC
.,TRBJ1-4,TRBV19,.,CASSLAQANEKLFF,TGTGCCAGTAGTTTGGCGCAGGCTAATGAAAAACTGTTTTTT
.,TRBJ1-4,TRBV7-9,TRBD1,CASSYYRQGTTNEKLFF,TGTGCCAGCAGCTATTATAGACAGGGAACAACTAATGAAAAACTGTTTTTT
medium-sized,TRBJ2-1,TRBV7-9,.,CASSPQDSREQFF,TGTGCCAGCAGCCCGCAGGACTCCCGGGAGCAGTTCTTC
.,TRBJ1-1,TRBV15,.,CATSTGRMNTEAFF,TGTGCCACCAGCACGGGCAGGATGAACACTGAAGCTTTCTTT
.,TRBJ2-3,TRBV12-3/TRBV12-4,.,CASSTPGTPSTDTQYF,TGTGCCAGCAGTACCCCCGGGACTCCAAGCACAGATACGCAGTATTTT
.,TRBJ2-2,TRBV19,.,CARQENTGELFF,TGTGCCAGACAGGAAAACACCGGGGAGCTGTTTTTT
few,TRBJ1-5,TRBV7-2,.,CASSLAGQDGNQPQHF,TGTGCCAGCAGCTTAGCGGGCCAGGACGGTAATCAGCCCCAGCATTTT